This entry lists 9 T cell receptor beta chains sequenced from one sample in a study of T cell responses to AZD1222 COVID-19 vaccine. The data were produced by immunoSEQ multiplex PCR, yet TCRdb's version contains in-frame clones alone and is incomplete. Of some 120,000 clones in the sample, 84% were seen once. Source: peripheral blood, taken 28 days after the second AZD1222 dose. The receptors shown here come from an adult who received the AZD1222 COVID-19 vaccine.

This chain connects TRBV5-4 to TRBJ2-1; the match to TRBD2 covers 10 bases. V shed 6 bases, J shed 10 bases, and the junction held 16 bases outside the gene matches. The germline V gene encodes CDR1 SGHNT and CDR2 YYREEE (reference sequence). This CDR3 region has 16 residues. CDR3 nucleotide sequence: TGTGCCAGCACCCCAGTAGCGGGGGGCCTCCTGGGAGAGCAGTTCTTC. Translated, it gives CASTPVAGGLLGEQFF.

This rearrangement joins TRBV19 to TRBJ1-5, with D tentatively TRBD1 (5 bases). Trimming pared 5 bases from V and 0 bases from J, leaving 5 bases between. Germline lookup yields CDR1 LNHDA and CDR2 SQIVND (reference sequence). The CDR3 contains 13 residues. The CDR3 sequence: CASSGASNQPQHF. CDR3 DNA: TGTGCCAGTAGTGGGGCTAGCAATCAGCCCCAGCATTTT.

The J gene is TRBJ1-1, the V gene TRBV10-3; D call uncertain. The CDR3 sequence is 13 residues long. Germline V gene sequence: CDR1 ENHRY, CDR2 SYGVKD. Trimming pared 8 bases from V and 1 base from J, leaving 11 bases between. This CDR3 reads CAIAYSGNTEAFF. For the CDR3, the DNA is TGTGCCATCGCTTATTCCGGGAACACTGAAGCTTTCTTT.

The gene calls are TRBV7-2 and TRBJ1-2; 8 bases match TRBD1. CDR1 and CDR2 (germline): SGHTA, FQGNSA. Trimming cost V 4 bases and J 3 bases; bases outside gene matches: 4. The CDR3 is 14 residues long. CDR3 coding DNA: TGTGCCAGCAGCTCCCGGACAGGGCACTATGGCTACACCTTC. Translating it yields CASSSRTGHYGYTF.

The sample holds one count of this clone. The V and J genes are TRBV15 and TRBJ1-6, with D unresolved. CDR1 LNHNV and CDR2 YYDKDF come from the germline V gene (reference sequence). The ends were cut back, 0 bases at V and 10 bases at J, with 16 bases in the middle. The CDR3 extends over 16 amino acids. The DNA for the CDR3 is TGTGCCACCAGCAGAGAGGAAGCAGGCTGGCACTCACCCCTCCACTTT. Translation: CATSREEAGWHSPLHF.

CDR3 DNA sequence: TGTGCCAGCAGTGGTGGACCGGGGACAGGGAGCGACCAGCCCCAGCATTTT. It yields the protein CASSGGPGTGSDQPQHF. V usage is TRBV6-1 and J usage is TRBJ1-5; 9 bases are a match to TRBD1. The CDR3 extends over 17 amino acids. V shed 4 bases and J 7 bases; nucleotides not matched to a gene: 14. The germline V gene encodes CDR1 MNHNS and CDR2 SASEGT.

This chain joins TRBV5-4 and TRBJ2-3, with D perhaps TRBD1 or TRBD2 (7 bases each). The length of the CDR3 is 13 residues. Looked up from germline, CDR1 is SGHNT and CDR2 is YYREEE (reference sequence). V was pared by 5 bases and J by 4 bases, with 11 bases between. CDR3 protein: CASSQGGPDTQYF. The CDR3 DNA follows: TGTGCCAGCAGTCAGGGGGGGCCAGATACGCAGTATTTT.

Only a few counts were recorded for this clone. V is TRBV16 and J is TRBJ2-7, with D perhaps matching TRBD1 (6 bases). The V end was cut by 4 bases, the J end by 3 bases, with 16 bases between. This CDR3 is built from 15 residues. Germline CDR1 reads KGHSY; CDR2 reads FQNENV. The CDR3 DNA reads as TGTGCCAGCAGCCCGGCGACAGGAACGAACTACGAGCAGTACTTC. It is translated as CASSPATGTNYEQYF.

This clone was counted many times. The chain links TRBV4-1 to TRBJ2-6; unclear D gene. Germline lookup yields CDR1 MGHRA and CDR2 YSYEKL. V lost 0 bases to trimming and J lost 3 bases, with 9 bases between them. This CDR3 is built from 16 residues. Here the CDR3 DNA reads TGCGCCAGCAGCCAAGATAGGATCTTTGGGGCCAACGTCCTGACTTTC. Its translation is CASSQDRIFGANVLTF.